This T cell receptor beta chain was observed in a study of T cell responses to AZD1222 COVID-19 vaccine. Germline V lookup: CDR1 SGHAT, CDR2 FQNNGV. This CDR3 is 14 amino acids long. V was shortened by 2 bases and J by 6 bases, with 14 bases between the two germline ends. The protocol was immunoSEQ multiplex PCR, while the TCRdb copy is restricted to in-frame clones and leaves out a portion. The table has more than 100,000 clones, about 90% seen once. Points from the study as a whole: Unmutated regions of variants are reportedly targeted by nearly half of spike-specific TCRs. Donors skewed white British and female; clonal diversity was possibly underestimated.

A word on this clone: Its cognate antigen is unknown.

This material consisted of peripheral blood, taken 28 days after the second AZD1222 dose. This receptor was identified in an adult who received the AZD1222 COVID-19 vaccine. The chain uses TRBV11-2 and TRBJ2-7, with D maybe TRBD2 (6 bases). The CDR3 region is CASSLTTTGGEQYF. In DNA, the CDR3 is TGTGCCAGCAGCTTAACAACTACCGGGGGCGAGCAGTACTTC. Drawing the rest from reference TRBV11-2 and TRBJ2-7, the complete variable domain is EAGVAQSPRYKIIEKRQSVAFWCNPISGHATLYWYQQILGQGPKLLIQFQNNGVVDDSQLPKDRFSAERLKGVDSTLKIQPAKLEDSAVYLCASSLTTTGGEQYFGPGTRLTVT.